The TCR beta chain described here comes from a study of graft-versus-host responses after intestinal transplantation. Broader study findings: Recipient bone marrow held GvH clones, some seen earlier in ileum or blood. Individuals carrying graft-donor T cell macrochimerism showed high graft-versus-host to host-versus-graft clonal ratios in allografts.

Profiled with immunoSEQ multiplex PCR; TCRdb holds only in-frame clones, not every one. Of about 8,600 clones listed, approximately 31% are singletons. The CDR3 is made up of 17 amino acids. V dropped 3 bases and J dropped 4; count of bases not matched to a gene: 14. Looked up from germline, CDR1 is KGHSH and CDR2 is LQKENI. This chain uses TRBV18 with TRBJ1-2; 7 bases line up with TRBD1. Sample: alloreactive CD4+ T cells from a mixed lymphocyte reaction culture, taken before intestinal transplant. Subset given: CFSE-low proliferating T cells sorted from roughly six-day pre-transplant mixed lymphocyte reaction (GvH or HvG direction). This TCR was recovered from a human patient who received an intestinal transplant. Here the CDR3 reads CASSPTRTGEPSYGYTF. CDR3 coding DNA: TGTGCCAGCTCACCTACTAGGACAGGCGAGCCCTCCTATGGCTACACCTTC.